This entry is about one TCR beta chain. What it recognizes is unknown. The entry originates in a study of radiation and T cells in renal cell carcinoma. Study as a whole: Nephrectomy followed 15 Gy stereotactic body radiation by 4 weeks.

The assay was immunoSEQ multiplex PCR, and TCRdb's table has in-frame clones only and misses some. The table records approximately 120,000 clones, roughly 85% of them present only once. Study results and caveats: From baseline, blood top tumor clonotypes peaked at 2 weeks post-radiation. Pretreatment tumor biopsies were lacking, so baseline clonotypes are unknown.

V dropped 5 bases and J dropped 0; count of bases not matched to a gene: 3. CDR1 is SNHLY, CDR2 FYNNEI, per germline. CDR3 length: 14 amino acids. As for time point: baseline pretreatment blood. The treatment is: 15 Gy SBRT to primary tumor, nephrectomy 4 weeks later. Blood was sampled at baseline, 2 weeks and 4 weeks after SBRT. The specimen was blood, collected from a patient whose treatment included radiotherapy and nephrectomy. The TCR sequence derives from a woman aged 60-75 years with renal cell carcinoma. The chain recombines TRBV2 with TRBJ2-7; 8 bases are shared with TRBD1. CDR3 sequence (DNA): TGTGCCAGCAGTCCAGGGGGCTCCTCCTACGAGCAGTACTTC. Protein product: CASSPGGSSYEQYF. The full variable domain, its missing parts supplied by reference TRBV2 and TRBJ2-7, is EPEVTQTPSHQVTQMGQEVILRCVPISNHLYFYWYRQILGQKVEFLVSFYNNEISEKSEIFDDQFSVERPDGSNFTLKIRSTKLEDSAMYFCASSPGGSSYEQYFGPGTRLTVT.